The 16 T cell receptor beta chains below come from one sample, sequenced in a study of follicular helper T cells after annual influenza vaccination. TCRdb's table, derived via immunoSEQ multiplex PCR, lists solely in-frame clones and lacks some. The table includes roughly 10,000 clones, around 81% detected once. The time point was: 2014-2015 season, 7 days after vaccination. The specimen comprised CXCR5- memory CD4+ T cells sorted from blood, sampled 7 days after influenza vaccination. The receptors were gathered from an adult who received the influenza vaccine.

This clone was recorded a few times. The genes are TRBV2 and TRBJ2-7; TRBD1 matches at 10 bases. The V gene's germline CDR1 is SNHLY and CDR2 FYNNEI. The CDR3 is made up of 14 amino acids. J was trimmed by 1 base and V by 5 bases; bases with no gene match: 2. The CDR3 DNA sequence: TGTGCCAGCAGTCGGGACAGGGGATCCTACGAGCAGTACTTC. Protein product: CASSRDRGSYEQYF.

The chain carries TRBV6-5 and TRBJ1-2, with 9 bases aligning to TRBD1. Germline CDR1 MNHEY, CDR2 SVGAGI. The CDR3 runs 16 residues. V dropped 0 bases and J dropped 5; count of bases not matched to a gene: 7. In DNA, the CDR3 is TGTGCCAGCAGTTACTCGAGCGACAGGGGGTCTTATGGCTACACCTTC. This sequence encodes CASSYSSDRGSYGYTF.

The chain is built from TRBV6-5 and TRBJ1-2, with D uncertain. The CDR3 length is 14 residues. Trimming left V 5 bases short and J 0 bases short, with 10 bases between. Germline assignment: CDR1 MNHEY and CDR2 SVGAGI. CDR3 nucleotides: TGTGCCAGCAGTCCCCGGACCACTAACTATGGCTACACCTTC. The encoded protein is CASSPRTTNYGYTF.

This clone was recorded a few times. The chain has TRBV7-9 and TRBJ2-7; 9 bases agree with TRBD2. The germline gives CDR1 SEHNR, CDR2 FQNEAQ (reference sequence). Germline trimming cut 3 bases from V and 2 bases from J; bases unmatched to any gene: 2. This CDR3 has 14 amino acids. The DNA for the CDR3 is TGTGCCAGCAGCTTTAGCGGGAGCCCCTACGAGCAGTACTTC. Encoded protein: CASSFSGSPYEQYF.

The chain recombines TRBV10-2 with TRBJ2-1, with a weak D call TRBD2 (6 bases). V gave up 0 bases and J gave up 4 bases, with 10 bases separating them. The CDR3 runs 15 residues. Germline assignment: CDR1 WSHSY and CDR2 SAAADI. The CDR3 coding sequence is TGCGCCAGCAGTGAGTCTAGCGGCTCTTACAATGAGCAGTTCTTC. It specifies CASSESSGSYNEQFF.

CDR3 amino acids: CASSNEKGYGYTF. Written as DNA, the CDR3 is TGTGCCAGCAGCAATGAAAAGGGGTATGGCTACACCTTC. V is TRBV28 and J is TRBJ1-2; TRBD1 might be the D (5 bases). The germline V and J ends were trimmed by 6 bases and 5 bases, with 13 bases remaining between them. The CDR3 runs 13 residues. Germline-derived CDR1 and CDR2 are MDHEN and SYDVKM.

The chain employs TRBV5-1 and TRBJ1-2, with D tentatively TRBD1 (6 bases). The CDR3 is 14 residues long. Germline assignment: CDR1 SGHRS and CDR2 YFSETQ. V dropped 4 bases and J dropped 4 bases, with 14 bases sitting between them. CDR3 sequence: CASSPEGDTYGYTF. The DNA of the CDR3 is TGCGCCAGCAGCCCGGAGGGGGACACCTATGGCTACACCTTC.

The chain carries TRBV5-1 and TRBJ2-3; D possibly uses TRBD1 or TRBD2 (6 bases each). The V end lost 3 bases, the J end lost 4 bases, and 18 bases lay between the germline ends. CDR1 is SGHRS and CDR2 is YFSETQ in the germline V gene. The CDR3 runs 16 residues. The CDR3 coding sequence is TGCGCCAGCAGCTCCCTCACACTAGCAGGGGCAGATACGCAGTATTTT. Translated: CASSSLTLAGADTQYF.

V is TRBV30 and J is TRBJ1-1; D uncertain. Trimming pared 0 bases from V and 0 bases from J, leaving 5 bases between. The germline V gene encodes CDR1 GTSNPN and CDR2 SVGIG (reference sequence). The CDR3 covers 13 residues. The CDR3 DNA sequence: TGTGCCTGGAGTGTAAACGTGAACACTGAAGCTTTCTTT. This gives the protein CAWSVNVNTEAFF.

The CDR3 sequence is CASTPTGSGNTIYF. The CDR3 DNA sequence: TGTGCCAGCACCCCAACAGGGTCTGGAAACACCATATATTTT. The chain employs TRBV9 and TRBJ1-3; TRBD1 is a possible D gene (6 bases). The germline gives CDR1 SGDLS, CDR2 YYNGEE. V was trimmed by 6 bases and J by 1 base, leaving 11 bases between them. The CDR3 consists of 14 residues.

The J gene is TRBJ2-1, the V gene TRBV6-5; 8 bases align to TRBD2. After removal of 6 bases from V and 2 bases from J, the junction contained 6 bases not matched to a gene. Germline values: CDR1 MNHEY, CDR2 SVGAGI. This CDR3 contains 15 residues. The CDR3 reads CASSPSGGAYNEQFF. DNA for the CDR3: TGTGCCAGCAGCCCCTCCGGGGGGGCCTACAATGAGCAGTTCTTC.

The chain uses TRBV6-1 and TRBJ2-5, with TRBD2 matching over 11 bases. CDR3 length equals 16 residues. The ends lost 0 bases at V and 2 bases at J; junction bases unmatched: 2. Germline V CDR1 and CDR2: MNHNS, SASEGT. The CDR3 DNA is TGTGCCAGCAGTGAAGCCATAGCGGGGGGGCAAGAGACCCAGTACTTC. Protein: CASSEAIAGGQETQYF.

The J gene is TRBJ1-1, the V gene TRBV19, with 8 bases identical to TRBD1. The CDR3 is 16 residues long. The ends lost 4 bases at V and 1 base at J; junction bases unmatched: 8. Germline V gives CDR1 LNHDA, CDR2 SQIVND (reference sequence). The CDR3 spells CASSSAGGLRNTEAFF. CDR3 bases: TGTGCCAGTAGTAGCGCAGGGGGCCTCAGGAACACTGAAGCTTTCTTT.

The V call is TRBV30, the J call TRBJ2-7; 8 nucleotides align to TRBD2. In germline, CDR1 is GTSNPN, CDR2 SVGIG (reference sequence). The CDR3 contains 15 residues. V was clipped by 3 bases and J by 4 bases; unmatched bases: 11. Here the CDR3 reads CAWSPVGGGWYEQYF. The CDR3 DNA reads TGTGCCTGGAGCCCCGTCGGGGGGGGGTGGTACGAGCAGTACTTC. The variable domain in full, completed from reference TRBV30 and TRBJ2-7, reads SQTIHQWPATLVQPVGSPLSLECTVEGTSNPNLYWYRQAAGRGLQLLFYSVGIGQISSEVPQNLSASRPQDRQFILSSKKLLLSDSGFYLCAWSPVGGGWYEQYFGPGTRLTVT.

V is TRBV2 and J is TRBJ1-6; D not certain. V was trimmed by 7 bases and J by 4 bases, leaving 8 bases between them. The CDR3 spans 13 residues. Germline CDR1 SNHLY, CDR2 FYNNEI. For the CDR3, the DNA is TGTGCCAGCACAACAGAATATAATTCACCCCTCCACTTT. Translating gives CASTTEYNSPLHF.

The chain joins TRBV27 to TRBJ1-4; D unresolved. This CDR3 region has 14 residues. Germline V gene sequence: CDR1 MNHEY, CDR2 SMNVEV (reference sequence). Trimming left V 3 bases short and J 4 bases short, with 9 bases between. The CDR3 sequence: CASSFSRNNEKLFF. In DNA form, the CDR3 reads TGTGCCAGCAGTTTTTCAAGGAATAATGAAAAACTGTTTTTT.